This TCR beta chain derives from a study of CD8+ T cells in alopecia areata. RNA, once extracted, was reverse transcribed into cDNA for use as the sequencing template. TCRdb's copy holds only in-frame clones and misses some; the assay was immunoSEQ multiplex PCR. Of nearly 200,000 clones detected, 55% to 70% appear once; the ten largest clones hold more than 5.5%. The germline V gene has CDR1 SGHTA and CDR2 FQGTGA. CDR3 size: 15 residues. V was clipped by 5 bases and J by 3 bases; unmatched bases: 7. Treatment noted: oral pan-JAK inhibitor, 5-10 mg twice daily. Collected material from alopecia areata patients comprised lesional scalp punch biopsies and peripheral blood. Separation by sorting yielded CD4+ and CD8+ T cells from PBMCs.

Source: CD4+ T cells sorted from blood, taken at week 24, from a patient treated with tofacitinib. The clonotype was recovered from a human donor with alopecia areata. The chain carries TRBV7-3 and TRBJ2-1, with 7 bases aligning to TRBD1. The chain's CDR3 is CASSRQGLDYNEQFF. As DNA, the CDR3 is TGTGCCAGCAGCCGACAGGGCTTGGACTACAATGAGCAGTTCTTC.